This T cell receptor beta chain was sequenced in a study of beta chain features in type 1 diabetes. General study findings and limits: In every one of the four CD4+ subsets, TCRB CDR3s were moderately but significantly shorter in Type 1 diabetes patients.

A word on this clone: Its antigen is unidentified.

The CDR3 is 15 residues long. CDR1 and CDR2 (germline): SGHRS, YFSETQ. Trimming pared 2 bases from V and 4 bases from J, leaving 15 bases between. Every isolated RNA sample was fully reverse transcribed, so sequencing captured expressed TCRB transcripts. Sequencing used immunoSEQ multiplex PCR; TCRdb keeps in-frame clones, though not all of them. The sample has about 160,000 clones, over 6% seen once. The rearrangement links TRBV5-1 to TRBJ1-2; D gene unclear. The specimen was central memory CD4+ T cells from blood. This receptor was obtained from a man aged 18 to 30 with type 1 diabetes. CDR3 DNA sequence: TGCGCCAGCAGCTTAACGCCAGGTGTTTCCTATGGCTACACCTTC. It is translated as CASSLTPGVSYGYTF.